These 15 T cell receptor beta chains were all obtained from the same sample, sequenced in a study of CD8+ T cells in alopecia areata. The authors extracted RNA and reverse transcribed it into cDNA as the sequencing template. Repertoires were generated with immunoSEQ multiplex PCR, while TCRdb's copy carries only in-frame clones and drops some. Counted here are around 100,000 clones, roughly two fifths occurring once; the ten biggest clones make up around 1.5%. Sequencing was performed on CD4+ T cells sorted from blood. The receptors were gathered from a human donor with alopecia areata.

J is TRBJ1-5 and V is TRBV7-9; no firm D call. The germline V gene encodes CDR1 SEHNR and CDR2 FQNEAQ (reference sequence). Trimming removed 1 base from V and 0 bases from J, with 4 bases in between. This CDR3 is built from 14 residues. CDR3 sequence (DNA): TGTGCCAGCAGCTTAGAGGGTAGCAATCAGCCCCAGCATTTT. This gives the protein CASSLEGSNQPQHF. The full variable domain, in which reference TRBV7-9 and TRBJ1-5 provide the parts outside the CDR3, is DTGVSQNPRHKITKRGQNVTFRCDPISEHNRLYWYRQTLGQGPEFLTYFQNEAQLEKSRLLSDRFSAERPKGSFSTLEIQRTEQGDSAMYLCASSLEGSNQPQHFGDGTRLSIL.

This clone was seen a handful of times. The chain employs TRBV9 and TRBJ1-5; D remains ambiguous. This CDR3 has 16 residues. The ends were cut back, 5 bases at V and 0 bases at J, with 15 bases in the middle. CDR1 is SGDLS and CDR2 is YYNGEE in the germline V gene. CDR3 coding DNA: TGTGCCAGCAGGCCCACGAGGAAAGGTAGCAATCAGCCCCAGCATTTT. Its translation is CASRPTRKGSNQPQHF. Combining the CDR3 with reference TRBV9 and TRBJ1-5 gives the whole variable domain DSGVTQTPKHLITATGQRVTLRCSPRSGDLSVYWYQQSLDQGLQFLIQYYNGEERAKGNILERFSAQQFPDLHSELNLSSLELGDSALYFCASRPTRKGSNQPQHFGDGTRLSIL.

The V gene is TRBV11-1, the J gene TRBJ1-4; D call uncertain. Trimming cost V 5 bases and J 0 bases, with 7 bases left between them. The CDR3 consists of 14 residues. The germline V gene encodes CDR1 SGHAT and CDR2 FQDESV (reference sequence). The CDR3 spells CASSPGTTNEKLFF. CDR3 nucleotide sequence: TGTGCCAGCAGCCCTGGGACAACTAATGAAAAACTGTTTTTT.

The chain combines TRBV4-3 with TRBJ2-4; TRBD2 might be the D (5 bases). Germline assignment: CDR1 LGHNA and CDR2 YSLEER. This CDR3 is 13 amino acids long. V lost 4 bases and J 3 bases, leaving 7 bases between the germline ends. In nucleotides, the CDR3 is TGCGCCAGCAGCCGAGGGATCAAAAACATTCAGTACTTC. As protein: CASSRGIKNIQYF.

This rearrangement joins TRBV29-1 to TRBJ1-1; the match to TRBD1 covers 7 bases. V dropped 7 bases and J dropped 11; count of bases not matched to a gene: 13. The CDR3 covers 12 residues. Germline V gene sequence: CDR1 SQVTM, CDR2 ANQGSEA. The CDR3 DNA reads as TGCAGCGCTTATACACACAGGGGCGAGGCTTTCTTT. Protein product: CSAYTHRGEAFF.

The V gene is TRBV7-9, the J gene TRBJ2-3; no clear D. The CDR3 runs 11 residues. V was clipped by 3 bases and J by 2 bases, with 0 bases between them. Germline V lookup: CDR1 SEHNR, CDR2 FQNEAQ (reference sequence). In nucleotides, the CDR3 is TGTGCCAGCAGCTTCACAGATACGCAGTATTTT. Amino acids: CASSFTDTQYF.

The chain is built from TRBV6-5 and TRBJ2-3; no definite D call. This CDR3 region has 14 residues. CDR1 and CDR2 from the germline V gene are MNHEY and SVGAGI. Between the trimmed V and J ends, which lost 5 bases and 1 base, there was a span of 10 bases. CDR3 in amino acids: CASSQADGTDTQYF. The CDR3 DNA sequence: TGTGCCAGCAGTCAGGCGGACGGCACAGATACGCAGTATTTT.

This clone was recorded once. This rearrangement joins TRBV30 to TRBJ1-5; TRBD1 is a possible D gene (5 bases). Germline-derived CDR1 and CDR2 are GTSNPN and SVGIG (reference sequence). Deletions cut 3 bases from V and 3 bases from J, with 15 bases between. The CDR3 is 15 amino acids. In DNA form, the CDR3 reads TGTGCCTGGAGCACGGGGCCCCGGATCAATCAGCCCCAGCATTTT. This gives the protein CAWSTGPRINQPQHF.

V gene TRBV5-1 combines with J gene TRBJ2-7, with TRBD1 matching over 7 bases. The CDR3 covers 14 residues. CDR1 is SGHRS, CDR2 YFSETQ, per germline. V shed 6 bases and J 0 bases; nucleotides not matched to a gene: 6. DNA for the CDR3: TGCGCCAGCACCTCCGGGACAGCCTCCTACGAGCAGTACTTC. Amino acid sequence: CASTSGTASYEQYF.

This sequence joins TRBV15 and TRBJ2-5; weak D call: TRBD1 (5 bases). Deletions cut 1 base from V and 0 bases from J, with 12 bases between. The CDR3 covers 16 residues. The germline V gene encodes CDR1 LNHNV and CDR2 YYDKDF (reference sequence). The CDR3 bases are TGTGCCACCAGCAGAGTAGGGGCCCACAACCAAGAGACCCAGTACTTC. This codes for CATSRVGAHNQETQYF.

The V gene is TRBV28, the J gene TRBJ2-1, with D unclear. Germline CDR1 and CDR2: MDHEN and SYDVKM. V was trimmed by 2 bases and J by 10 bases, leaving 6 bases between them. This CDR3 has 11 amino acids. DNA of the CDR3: TGTGCCAGCAGTTTACTACTAGAGCAGTTCTTC. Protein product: CASSLLLEQFF.

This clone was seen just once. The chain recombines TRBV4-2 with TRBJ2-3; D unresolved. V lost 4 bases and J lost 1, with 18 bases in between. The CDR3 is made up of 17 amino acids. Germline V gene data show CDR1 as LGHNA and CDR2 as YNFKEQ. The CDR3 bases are TGTGCCAGCAGCCTCGATAACGGGCCAGCAGGCACAGATACGCAGTATTTT. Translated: CASSLDNGPAGTDTQYF.

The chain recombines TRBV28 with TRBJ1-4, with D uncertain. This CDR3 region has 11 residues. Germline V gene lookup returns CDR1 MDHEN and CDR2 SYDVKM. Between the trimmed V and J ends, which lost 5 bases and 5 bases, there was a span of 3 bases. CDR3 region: CASSRNEKLFF. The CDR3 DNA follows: TGTGCCAGCAGTAGAAATGAAAAACTGTTTTTT.

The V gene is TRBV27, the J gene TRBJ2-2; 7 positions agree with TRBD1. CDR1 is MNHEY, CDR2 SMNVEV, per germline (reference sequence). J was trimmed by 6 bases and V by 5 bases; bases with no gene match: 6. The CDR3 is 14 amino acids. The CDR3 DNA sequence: TGTGCCAGCAGTATAGCAGACAGGGCCGGGGAGCTGTTTTTT. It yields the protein CASSIADRAGELFF.

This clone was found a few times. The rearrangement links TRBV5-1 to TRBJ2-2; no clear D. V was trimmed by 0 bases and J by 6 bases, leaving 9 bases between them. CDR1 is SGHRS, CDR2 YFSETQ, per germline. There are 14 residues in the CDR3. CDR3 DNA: TGCGCCAGCAGCTTGGACTATGGACCCGGGGAGCTGTTTTTT. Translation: CASSLDYGPGELFF.